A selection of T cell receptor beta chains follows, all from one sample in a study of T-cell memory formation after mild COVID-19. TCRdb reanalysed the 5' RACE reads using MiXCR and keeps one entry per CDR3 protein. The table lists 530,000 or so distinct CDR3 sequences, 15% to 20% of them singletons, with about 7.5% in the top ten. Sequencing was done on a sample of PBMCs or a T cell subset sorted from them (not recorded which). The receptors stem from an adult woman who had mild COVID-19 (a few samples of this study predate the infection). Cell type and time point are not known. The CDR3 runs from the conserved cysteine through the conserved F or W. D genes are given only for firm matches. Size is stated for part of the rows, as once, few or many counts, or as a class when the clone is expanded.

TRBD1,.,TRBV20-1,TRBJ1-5,CSAGTGREPQHF,TGCAGTGCTGGGACAGGGAGGGAGCCCCAGCATTTT
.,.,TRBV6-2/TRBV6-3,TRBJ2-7,CASSYQTYEQYF,TGTGCCAGCAGTTACCAAACTTACGAGCAGTACTTC
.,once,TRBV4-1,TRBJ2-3,CASSPWVGGTQYF,TGCGCCAGCAGCCCATGGGTCGGGGGTACGCAGTATTTT
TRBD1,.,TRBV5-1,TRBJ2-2,CASIPGTDNTGELFF,TGCGCCAGCATACCCGGGACAGATAACACCGGGGAGCTGTTTTTT
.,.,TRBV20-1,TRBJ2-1,CSASGRDGSYNEQFF,TGCAGTGCTAGCGGACGAGACGGATCCTACAATGAGCAGTTCTTC
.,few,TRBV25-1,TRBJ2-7,CASSDWGAKNEQYF,TGTGCCAGCAGTGATTGGGGGGCCAAGAACGAGCAGTACTTC
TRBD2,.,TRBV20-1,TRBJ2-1,CSAGTSGRASEQFF,TGCAGTGCCGGGACTAGCGGGAGGGCCAGTGAGCAGTTCTTC
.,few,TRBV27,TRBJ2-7,CASSLSSASEQYF,TGTGCCAGCAGTTTATCGAGCGCGAGCGAGCAGTACTTC
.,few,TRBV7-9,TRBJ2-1,CASSLAASPYEQFF,TGTGCCAGCAGCTTAGCGGCCTCTCCATATGAGCAGTTCTTC
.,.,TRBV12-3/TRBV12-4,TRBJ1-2,CASSMRRNYGYTF,TGTGCCAGCAGTATGAGGCGGAACTATGGCTACACCTTC
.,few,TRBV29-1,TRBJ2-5,CSVRRAETQYF,TGCAGCGTACGGAGGGCCGAGACCCAGTACTTC
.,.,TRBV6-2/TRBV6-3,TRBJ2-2,CASSYFGIGGGELFF,TGTGCCAGCAGTTACTTTGGCATAGGAGGCGGGGAGCTGTTTTTT
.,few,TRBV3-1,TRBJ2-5,CASSQGLLETQYF,TGTGCCAGCAGCCAAGGCTTGCTCGAGACCCAGTACTTC
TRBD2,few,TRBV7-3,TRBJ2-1,CASSSRPSGSLHEQFF,TGTGCCAGCAGCTCTCGTCCTAGCGGGAGTTTGCATGAGCAGTTCTTC
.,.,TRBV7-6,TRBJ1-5,CASSLVAGSNQPQHF,TGTGCCAGCAGCTTAGTGGCTGGTAGCAATCAGCCCCAGCATTTT
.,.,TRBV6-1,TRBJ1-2,CASTTGTYSGYTF,TGTGCCAGCACCACCGGGACATATTCTGGCTACACCTTC
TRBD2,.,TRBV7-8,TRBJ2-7,CASSFPPSGSPPYEQYF,TGTGCCAGCAGCTTCCCGCCGAGCGGGAGCCCACCCTACGAGCAGTACTTC
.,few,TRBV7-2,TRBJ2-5,CASVLRFQETQYF,TGTGCCAGCGTGTTGAGGTTTCAAGAGACCCAGTACTTC
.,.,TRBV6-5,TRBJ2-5,CASSYSLASMETQYF,TGTGCCAGCAGTTATTCTCTAGCCTCGATGGAGACCCAGTACTTC
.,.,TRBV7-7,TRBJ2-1,CASSLGTLGNEQFF,TGTGCTAGCAGCCTGGGGACGCTCGGCAATGAGCAGTTCTTC
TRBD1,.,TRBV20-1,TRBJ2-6,CSARVTGTGANVLTF,TGCAGTGCTAGAGTGACAGGGACTGGGGCCAACGTCCTGACTTTC
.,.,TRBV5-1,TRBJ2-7,CASSHPSVGDGYEQYF,TGCGCCAGCAGCCACCCTTCGGTCGGGGACGGGTACGAGCAGTACTTC
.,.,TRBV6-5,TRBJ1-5,CASSYSRGEGAQHF,TGTGCCAGCAGTTACTCGAGGGGGGAAGGAGCCCAGCATTTT
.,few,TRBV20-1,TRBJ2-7,CSARDGGGLSYEQYF,TGCAGTGCTAGGGACGGCGGGGGCCTCTCCTACGAGCAGTACTTC
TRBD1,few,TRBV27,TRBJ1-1,CASSGIRGRNTEAFF,TGTGCCAGCAGTGGGATCAGGGGGCGGAACACTGAAGCTTTCTTT
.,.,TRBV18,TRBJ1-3,CASSRSWQGNSGNTIYF,TGTGCCAGCTCACGGTCGTGGCAGGGAAACTCTGGAAACACCATATATTTT
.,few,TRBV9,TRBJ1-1,CASSVGTAGTEAFF,TGTGCCAGCAGCGTAGGGACAGCAGGCACTGAAGCTTTCTTT
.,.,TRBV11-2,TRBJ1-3,CASSLDPRGLISGNTIYF,TGTGCCAGCAGCTTAGATCCGAGGGGCCTGATCTCTGGAAACACCATATATTTT
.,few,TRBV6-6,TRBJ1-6,CASSYGGASSPLHF,TGTGCCAGCAGTTACGGCGGGGCTAGTTCACCCCTCCACTTT
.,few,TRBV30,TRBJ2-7,CAWGTSRAPTGEQYF,TGTGCCTGGGGGACCAGCAGGGCCCCTACGGGAGAGCAGTACTTC
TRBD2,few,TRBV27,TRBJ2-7,CASSFLKSGTSGIKYEQYF,TGTGCCAGCAGTTTCTTGAAGAGCGGGACTAGCGGGATTAAGTACGAGCAGTACTTC
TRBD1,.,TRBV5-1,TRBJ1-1,CASSHRTGGAEAFF,TGCGCCAGCAGCCATCGGACAGGGGGCGCGGAGGCTTTCTTT
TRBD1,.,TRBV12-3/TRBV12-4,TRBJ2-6,CASSFRSGGLVAGANVLTF,TGTGCCAGCAGTTTCCGCTCAGGGGGCTTGGTTGCTGGGGCCAACGTCCTGACTTTC
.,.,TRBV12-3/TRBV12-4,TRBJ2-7,CASSGGLGSYEQYF,TGTGCCAGCAGTGGGGGGCTGGGCTCCTACGAGCAGTACTTC
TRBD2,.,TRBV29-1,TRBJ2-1,CSVDKLAGGLGEQFF,TGCAGCGTTGATAAACTAGCGGGAGGGCTAGGAGAGCAGTTCTTC
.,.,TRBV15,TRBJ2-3,CATSREQGYTDTQYF,TGTGCCACCAGCAGAGAACAGGGATACACAGATACGCAGTATTTT
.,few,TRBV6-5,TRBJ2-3,CASSYSGRIGTDTQYF,TGTGCCAGCAGTTACTCTGGGCGGATCGGCACAGATACGCAGTATTTT
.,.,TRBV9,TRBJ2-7,CASSVVGQGYEQYF,TGTGCCAGCAGCGTAGTCGGGCAGGGTTACGAGCAGTACTTC
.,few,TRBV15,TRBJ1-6,CATSSGGSYSPLHF,TGTGCCACCAGCAGTGGGGGGTCTTACTCGCCCCTCCACTTT
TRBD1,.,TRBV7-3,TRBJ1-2,CASSWTGQSDYGYTF,TGTGCCAGCAGCTGGACGGGACAGAGCGACTATGGCTACACCTTC
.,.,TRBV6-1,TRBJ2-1,CASSDLNWGNEQFF,TGTGCCAGCAGTGACCTGAATTGGGGCAATGAGCAGTTCTTC
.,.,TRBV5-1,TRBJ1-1,CASSEGYQAEAFF,TGCGCCAGCAGTGAGGGGTATCAGGCTGAAGCTTTCTTT
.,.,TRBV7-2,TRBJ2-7,CASSLGAGKNEQYF,TGTGCCAGCAGCTTAGGGGCAGGGAAAAACGAGCAGTACTTC
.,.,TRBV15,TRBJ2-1,CATSRAGATYNEQFF,TGTGCCACCAGCAGAGCGGGGGCCACCTACAATGAGCAGTTCTTC
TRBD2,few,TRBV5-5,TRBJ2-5,CASSLYRRGGRETQYF,TGTGCCAGCAGCTTGTATAGGCGGGGGGGCCGTGAGACCCAGTACTTC
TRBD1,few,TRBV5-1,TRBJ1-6,CASSARGDRNSPLHF,TGCGCCAGCAGCGCTAGGGGGGACAGGAATTCACCCCTCCACTTT
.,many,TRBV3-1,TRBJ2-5,CASSTPRASAETQYF,TGTGCCAGCAGCACACCCCGGGCGTCGGCAGAGACCCAGTACTTC
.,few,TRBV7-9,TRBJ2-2,CASSLYKGNTGELFF,TGTGCCAGCAGCTTATATAAGGGGAACACCGGGGAGCTGTTTTTT
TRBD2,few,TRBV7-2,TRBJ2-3,CASSLVFAGGSDTQYF,TGTGCCAGCAGCTTAGTGTTCGCGGGAGGCTCGGATACGCAGTATTTT
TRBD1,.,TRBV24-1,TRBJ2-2,CATSDFSRGLTGELFF,TGTGCCACCAGTGATTTCAGCAGGGGGCTCACCGGGGAGCTGTTTTTT
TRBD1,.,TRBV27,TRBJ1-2,CASSFIGTGGGYTF,TGTGCCAGCAGTTTCATCGGGACAGGAGGAGGCTACACCTTC
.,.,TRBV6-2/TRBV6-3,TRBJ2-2,CASRSSSGNTGELFF,TGTGCCAGCAGGAGTTCCTCGGGGAACACCGGGGAGCTGTTTTTT
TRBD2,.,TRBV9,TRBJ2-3,CASSASVERGGVPDTQYF,TGTGCCAGCAGCGCTTCGGTGGAGCGGGGGGGTGTGCCAGATACGCAGTATTTT
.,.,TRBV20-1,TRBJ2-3,CSALRGFTQYF,TGCAGTGCTCTGCGGGGATTTACGCAGTATTTT
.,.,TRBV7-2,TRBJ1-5,CASSSGQKNQPQHF,TGTGCCAGCAGCTCCGGACAGAAAAATCAGCCCCAGCATTTT
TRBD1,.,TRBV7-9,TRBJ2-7,CASSWIRDRSYEQYF,TGTGCCAGCAGCTGGATCCGGGACAGGTCCTACGAGCAGTACTTC
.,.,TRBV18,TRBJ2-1,CDSSPPAGILGNEQFF,TGTGACAGCTCACCACCGGCGGGAATCCTAGGGAATGAGCAGTTCTTC